This TCR beta chain stems from a study of cytomegalovirus exposure and HLA in healthy donors. Regarding the study as a whole: Upon later analysis, TCR association rates were observed to vary by HLA locus, being highest for DRB1 and lowest for HLA-C. Based on reports, TCR beta sequences accurately predicted HLA-A and HLA-B alleles for most subjects. Cytomegalovirus association was assigned to 170 or so TCR beta chains.

This clone has just one count. Its antigen is not identified. The PCR was carried out with 60 Vbeta primers and 13 Jbeta primers. Sequencing was performed with immunoSEQ multiplex PCR; in TCRdb, only in-frame clones are kept and a portion is missing. The sample consists of 150,000 to 200,000 clones, 70% to 80% of them appearing once. J was trimmed by 10 bases and V by 5 bases; bases with no gene match: 13. The CDR3 extends over 16 amino acids. Germline CDR1 is MNHEY and CDR2 is SMNVEV (reference sequence). Material: PBMCs. The J gene is TRBJ2-1, the V gene TRBV27; 11 nucleotides align to TRBD1. This clonotype originated in a woman between 45 and 65 years old in good health and CMV-seronegative. The CDR3 DNA reads as TGTGCCAGCAGTGGGACAGGGGGTGGTGGAAGGGACGAGCAGTTCTTC. Protein sequence: CASSGTGGGGRDEQFF.